Following are 23 T cell receptor beta chains from one sample sequenced in a study of blood T cells in healthy people across ages. A second PCR, run for about 7 to 11 cycles, used a sample-barcoded 5' primer plus a J-beta primer mix. MiXCR, applied by TCRdb to the 5' RACE reads, yields one record per CDR3 protein. This sample has 650,000 to 900,000 distinct CDR3 sequences; 62% occur once, and the top ten carry approximately 30%. The sample taken for sequencing was blood. All receptors derive from a man under 40 in good health.

This clonotype has only one observation. The chain carries TRBV20-1 and TRBJ2-6; D not resolved. The CDR3 totals 17 residues. Trimming stripped 0 bases from V and 0 bases from J, with 12 bases between. Germline CDR1 DFQATT, CDR2 SNEGSKA (reference sequence). DNA for the CDR3: TGCAGTGCTAGAGATTCGGCAGGCGGCTCTGGGGCCAACGTCCTGACTTTC. The encoded protein is CSARDSAGGSGANVLTF.

The V gene is TRBV2, the J gene TRBJ1-1; weak D call: TRBD1 (5 bases). The CDR3 contains 12 residues. V dropped 6 bases and J dropped 7 bases, with 12 bases sitting between them. Per the germline V gene, CDR1 is SNHLY and CDR2 is FYNNEI. CDR3 loop: CASRGLRVEAFF. CDR3 nucleotides: TGTGCCAGCAGGGGACTCAGGGTTGAAGCTTTCTTT. Together with reference TRBV2 and TRBJ1-1, the CDR3 gives the full variable domain: EPEVTQTPSHQVTQMGQEVILRCVPISNHLYFYWYRQILGQKVEFLVSFYNNEISEKSEIFDDQFSVERPDGSNFTLKIRSTKLEDSAMYFCASRGLRVEAFFGQGTRLTVV.

V usage is TRBV6-2 or TRBV6-3 and J usage is TRBJ2-7, with 9 bases matching TRBD1. The CDR3 sequence is 15 residues long. Germline loops: CDR1 MNHEY, CDR2 SVGEGT. V shed 7 bases, J shed 4 bases, and the junction held 11 bases outside the gene matches. CDR3 sequence reads: CASNPPGQGIYEQYF. The DNA of the CDR3 is TGTGCCAGCAACCCACCGGGACAGGGAATTTACGAGCAGTACTTC.

This chain connects TRBV29-1 to TRBJ2-7, with D perhaps matching TRBD1 (6 bases). The V end was cut by 4 bases, the J end by 0 bases, with 13 bases between. The germline CDR1 and CDR2 sequences are SQVTM and ANQGSEA. The CDR3 has 14 residues. The CDR3 loop is CSVGGAGASYEQYV. Written as DNA, the CDR3 is TGCAGCGTTGGAGGGGCAGGGGCCTCCTACGAGCAGTACGTC.

The rearrangement uses TRBV5-6 and TRBJ1-6, with 7 bases lining up with TRBD1. Germline CDR1 SGHDT, CDR2 YYEEEE. This CDR3 is 14 amino acids long. Unmatched junction bases numbered 1, after V lost 4 bases and J lost 3 bases. CDR3 protein: CASSGTVYNSPLHF. CDR3 nucleotides: TGTGCCAGCAGCGGGACAGTCTATAATTCACCCCTCCACTTT.

The chain joins TRBV20-1 to TRBJ2-3, with D perhaps TRBD2 (5 bases). The CDR3 spans 13 residues. V was shortened by 4 bases and J by 1 base, with 9 bases between the two germline ends. Germline assignment: CDR1 DFQATT and CDR2 SNEGSKA (reference sequence). The chain's CDR3 is CSAISDRTDTQYF. CDR3 sequence (DNA): TGCAGTGCTATTAGCGACCGCACAGATACGCAGTATTTT.

CDR3 amino acids: CASSLVASGTAGEQFF. Here the CDR3 DNA reads TGTGCCAGCAGCTTAGTGGCTAGCGGGACGGCGGGTGAGCAGTTCTTC. The chain employs TRBV7-2 and TRBJ2-1; 9 bases agree with TRBD2. The CDR3 spans 16 residues. V dropped 1 base and J dropped 9; count of bases not matched to a gene: 10. Germline CDR1 and CDR2: SGHTA and FQGNSA.

V and J are TRBV28 and TRBJ2-2; weak D call: TRBD2 (6 bases). V lost 5 bases to trimming and J lost 0 bases, with 13 bases between them. In germline, CDR1 is MDHEN, CDR2 SYDVKM. The CDR3 consists of 16 residues. CDR3 coding DNA: TGTGCCAGCAGTCTGACGGACTATCCGAACACCGGGGAGCTGTTTTTT. As protein: CASSLTDYPNTGELFF.

The CDR3 DNA reads TGTGCCAGCAGCCAAGATGGACTATCCGCCCAGTACTTC. This gives the protein CASSQDGLSAQYF. The chain links TRBV3-1 to TRBJ2-5; D possibly corresponds to TRBD2 (6 bases). This CDR3 is built from 13 residues. The germline V and J ends were trimmed by 0 bases and 9 bases, with 11 bases remaining between them. CDR1 is LGHDT and CDR2 is YNNKEL in the germline V gene (reference sequence).

The chain couples TRBV15 to TRBJ2-7; D might be TRBD1 or TRBD2, each matching 5 bases. The germline gives CDR1 LNHNV, CDR2 YYDKDF (reference sequence). V gave up 0 bases and J gave up 4 bases, with 10 bases separating them. CDR3 length: 14 residues. CDR3 protein: CATSRDRDGYEQYF. CDR3 in DNA: TGTGCCACCAGCAGAGACCGGGACGGTTACGAGCAGTACTTC. The whole variable domain, filled in from reference TRBV15 and TRBJ2-7, reads DAMVIQNPRYQVTQFGKPVTLSCSQTLNHNVMYWYQQKSSQAPKLLFHYYDKDFNNEADTPDNFQSRRPNTSFCFLDIRSPGLGDTAMYLCATSRDRDGYEQYFGPGTRLTVT.

This chain links TRBV7-9 with TRBJ1-5; perhaps TRBD1 as D (6 bases). In germline, CDR1 is SEHNR, CDR2 FQNEAQ (reference sequence). The CDR3 loop spans 13 amino acids. V gave up 5 bases and J gave up 7 bases, with 12 bases separating them. The CDR3 DNA follows: TGTGCCAGCAGCCGAGGGGGGAGCCAGCCCCAGCATTTT. This sequence encodes CASSRGGSQPQHF.

This chain uses TRBV7-9 with TRBJ2-1, with D perhaps matching TRBD1 or TRBD2 (5 bases each). CDR1 is SEHNR, CDR2 FQNEAQ, per germline (reference sequence). V was shortened by 6 bases and J by 8 bases, with 11 bases between the two germline ends. This CDR3 is 12 amino acids long. This chain's CDR3 is CASRRGKHEQFF. The CDR3 DNA reads as TGTGCCAGCAGGAGGGGAAAGCATGAGCAGTTCTTC. The full variable domain, in which reference TRBV7-9 and TRBJ2-1 provide the parts outside the CDR3, is DTGVSQNPRHKITKRGQNVTFRCDPISEHNRLYWYRQTLGQGPEFLTYFQNEAQLEKSRLLSDRFSAERPKGSFSTLEIQRTEQGDSAMYLCASRRGKHEQFFGPGTRLTVL.

Only a few counts were recorded for this clonotype. The chain carries TRBV20-1 and TRBJ2-3; tentative D call: TRBD2 (6 bases). This CDR3 spans 15 amino acids. Deletions cut 1 base from V and 3 bases from J, with 14 bases between. Looked up from germline, CDR1 is DFQATT and CDR2 is SNEGSKA (reference sequence). The CDR3 loop reads CSARGWGGMTDTQYF. CDR3 in DNA: TGCAGTGCTAGAGGTTGGGGCGGGATGACAGATACGCAGTATTTT.

In the case of this clonotype: A junction boundary mismatches the germline segment, possibly from a read error. The chain employs TRBV7-3 and TRBJ1-1; D call uncertain. Germline loops: CDR1 SGHTA, CDR2 FQGTGA. The length of the CDR3 is 13 residues. DNA of the CDR3: TGTGCCAGCAGCGTAACGTTCGGGACTGAAGCTTTCTTT. Amino acid sequence: CASSVTFGTEAFF.

The V gene is TRBV7-2, the J gene TRBJ2-3, with D perhaps TRBD2 (6 bases). CDR1 and CDR2 from the germline V gene are SGHTA and FQGNSA. The CDR3 is made up of 14 amino acids. Trimming took off 5 bases at V and 3 bases at J, with 12 bases between the two ends. The CDR3 DNA reads as TGTGCCAGCAGCCCGGACTACCTAACAGATACGCAGTATTTT. It encodes CASSPDYLTDTQYF.

This sequence joins TRBV12-3 or TRBV12-4 and TRBJ2-7; unclear D gene. This CDR3 is 13 amino acids long. Deletions cut 7 bases from V and 1 base from J, with 11 bases between. For the CDR3, the DNA is TGTGCCAGCACCGCTGGGCTGTCCTACGAGCAGTACTTC. Translated: CASTAGLSYEQYF.

J is TRBJ2-3 and V is TRBV20-1, with 11 nucleotides matching TRBD2. J was trimmed by 2 bases and V by 1 base; bases with no gene match: 5. The CDR3 runs to 16 residues. Germline V lookup: CDR1 DFQATT, CDR2 SNEGSKA (reference sequence). In DNA form, the CDR3 reads TGCAGTGCTAGAGGCGTGACTAGCGGGGCCACAGATACGCAGTATTTT. Translating gives CSARGVTSGATDTQYF.

CDR3 nucleotide sequence: TGCGCCAGCAGCCTATCTAGGAACACTGAAGCTTTCTTT. Translating it yields CASSLSRNTEAFF. V is TRBV5-1 and J is TRBJ1-1; D is undetermined. This CDR3 spans 13 amino acids. Germline V gene sequence: CDR1 SGHRS, CDR2 YFSETQ. Trimming cost V 4 bases and J 1 base, with 8 bases left between them.

J is TRBJ1-4 and V is TRBV7-9, with 7 bases matching TRBD1. This CDR3 spans 14 amino acids. CDR1 is SEHNR, CDR2 FQNEAQ, per germline (reference sequence). V was pared by 7 bases and J by 8 bases, with 10 bases of the junction left unmatched. The CDR3 reads CASTDTGVGEKLFF. Here the CDR3 DNA reads TGTGCCAGCACCGATACAGGGGTAGGGGAAAAACTGTTTTTT.

This clonotype was seen only a few times. The chain combines TRBV7-2 with TRBJ1-2, with D possibly TRBD1 on 5 matching bases. The CDR3 is 13 residues long. Germline V gene data show CDR1 as SGHTA and CDR2 as FQGNSA. Trimming pared 5 bases from V and 4 bases from J, leaving 11 bases between. This CDR3 reads CASSPGPLYGYTF. CDR3 in DNA: TGTGCCAGCAGCCCAGGGCCTCTCTATGGCTACACCTTC.

The chain joins TRBV29-1 to TRBJ2-6; 10 bases align to TRBD1. Unmatched junction bases numbered 8, after V lost 0 bases and J lost 0 bases. Germline-derived CDR1 and CDR2 are SQVTM and ANQGSEA. This CDR3 has 19 amino acids. Here the CDR3 reads CSVEDRDRGLGSGANVLTF. CDR3 sequence (DNA): TGCAGCGTTGAAGATCGGGACAGGGGTCTTGGCTCTGGGGCCAACGTCCTGACTTTC. Based on the CDR3 plus reference TRBV29-1 and TRBJ2-6, the full variable domain is SAVISQKPSRDICQRGTSLTIQCQVDSQVTMMFWYRQQPGQSLTLIATANQGSEATYESGFVIDKFPISRPNLTFSTLTVSNMSPEDSSIYLCSVEDRDRGLGSGANVLTFGAGSRLTVL.

The V gene is TRBV4-3, the J gene TRBJ1-2, with TRBD1 matching 7 bases. The CDR3 runs 14 residues. J was trimmed by 3 bases and V by 2 bases; bases with no gene match: 3. Germline V lookup: CDR1 LGHNA, CDR2 YSLEER. CDR3 sequence (DNA): TGCGCCAGCAGCCAAACTACAGGGGACTATGGCTACACCTTC. Translating it yields CASSQTTGDYGYTF.

This rearrangement joins TRBV4-3 to TRBJ2-7, with D possibly called TRBD1 or TRBD2 (5 bases each). From germline, CDR1 is LGHNA and CDR2 YSLEER. This CDR3 spans 14 amino acids. V lost 1 base and J lost 4, with 11 bases in between. The CDR3: CASSQARDGYEQYF. The CDR3 bases are TGCGCCAGCAGCCAAGCGAGGGACGGGTACGAGCAGTACTTC.